This T cell receptor (beta chain) was sequenced during a study of blood T cells in healthy people across ages. The study's findings and limits: Roughly linear declines in TCR beta diversity per million T cells occurred with age. A strong correlation was found between TCR beta diversity and the percentage of naive T cells.

With 7 bases clipped from V and 3 bases from J, the junction kept 5 bases outside the gene matches. Germline V CDR1 and CDR2: SQVTM, ANQGSEA. This CDR3 is built from 12 residues. This clonotype was counted at least ten times. Its antigen is as yet unknown. Sample-barcoded 5' priming and a J-beta primer mix drove a second PCR of roughly 7 to 11 cycles. Via MiXCR, TCRdb re-called the 5' RACE reads, giving one row per CDR3 protein. In the table there are 650,000 to 1,000,000 distinct CDR3 sequences, under 40% of which are singletons. Each donor was a healthy Caucasian individual from Russia, aged about 6 to 90.

Sequencing was done on a sample of blood. The chain uses TRBV29-1 and TRBJ2-7, with 8 bases lining up with TRBD1. The source of this sequence is a man younger than 30 in good health. The CDR3 protein is CSGLGTGYEQYF. DNA of the CDR3: TGCAGCGGGTTAGGGACAGGCTACGAGCAGTACTTC.